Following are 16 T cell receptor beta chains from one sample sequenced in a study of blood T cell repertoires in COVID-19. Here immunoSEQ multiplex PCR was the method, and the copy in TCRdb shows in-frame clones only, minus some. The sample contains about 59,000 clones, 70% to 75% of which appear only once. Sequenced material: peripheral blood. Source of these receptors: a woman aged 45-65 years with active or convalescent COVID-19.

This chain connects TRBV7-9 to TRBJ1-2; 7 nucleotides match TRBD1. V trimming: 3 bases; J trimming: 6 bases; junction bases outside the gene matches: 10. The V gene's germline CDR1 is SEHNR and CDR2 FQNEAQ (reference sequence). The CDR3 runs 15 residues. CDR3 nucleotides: TGTGCCAGCAGCTTTAGTGCAGGGACAGCCGATGGCTACACCTTC. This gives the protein CASSFSAGTADGYTF.

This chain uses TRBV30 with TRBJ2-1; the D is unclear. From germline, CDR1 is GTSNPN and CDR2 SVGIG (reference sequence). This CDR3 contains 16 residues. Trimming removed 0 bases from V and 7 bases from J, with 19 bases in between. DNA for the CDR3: TGTGCCTGGAGTGTACGTGGCGGCGCGGATAATAATGAGCAGTTCTTC. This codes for CAWSVRGGADNNEQFF. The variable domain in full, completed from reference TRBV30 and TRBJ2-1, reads SQTIHQWPATLVQPVGSPLSLECTVEGTSNPNLYWYRQAAGRGLQLLFYSVGIGQISSEVPQNLSASRPQDRQFILSSKKLLLSDSGFYLCAWSVRGGADNNEQFFGPGTRLTVL.

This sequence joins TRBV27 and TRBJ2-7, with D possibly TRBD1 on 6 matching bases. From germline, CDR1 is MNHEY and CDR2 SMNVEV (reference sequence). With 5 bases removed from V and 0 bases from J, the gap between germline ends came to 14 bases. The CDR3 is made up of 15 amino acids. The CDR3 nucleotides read TGTGCCAGCAGTCTCAGGGGTCGGAGCTCCTACGAGCAGTACTTC. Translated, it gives CASSLRGRSSYEQYF.

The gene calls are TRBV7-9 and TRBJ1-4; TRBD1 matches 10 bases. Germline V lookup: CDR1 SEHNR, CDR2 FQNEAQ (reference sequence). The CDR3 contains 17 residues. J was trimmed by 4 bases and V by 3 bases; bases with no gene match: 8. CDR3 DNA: TGTGCCAGCAGCTTTACGACAGGGGGCAGGAGTAATGAAAAACTGTTTTTT. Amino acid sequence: CASSFTTGGRSNEKLFF.

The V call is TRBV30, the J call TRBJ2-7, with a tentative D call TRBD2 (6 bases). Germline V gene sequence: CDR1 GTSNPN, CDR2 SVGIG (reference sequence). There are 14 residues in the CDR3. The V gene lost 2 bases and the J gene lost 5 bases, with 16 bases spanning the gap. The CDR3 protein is CAWSRVGRIHEQYF. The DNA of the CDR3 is TGTGCCTGGAGTCGAGTGGGGAGGATCCACGAGCAGTACTTC.

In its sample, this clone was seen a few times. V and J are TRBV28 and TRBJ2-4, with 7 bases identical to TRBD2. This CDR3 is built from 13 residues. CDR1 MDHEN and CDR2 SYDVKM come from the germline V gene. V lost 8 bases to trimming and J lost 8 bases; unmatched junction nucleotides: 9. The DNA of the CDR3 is TGTGCCAGCTATCGGGGCGGGGGAGACATTCAGTACTTC. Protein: CASYRGGGDIQYF.

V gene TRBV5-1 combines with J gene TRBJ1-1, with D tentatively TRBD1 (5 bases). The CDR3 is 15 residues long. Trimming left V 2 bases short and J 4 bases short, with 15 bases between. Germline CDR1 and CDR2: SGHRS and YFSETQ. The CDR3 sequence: CASSFMGLPSTEAFF. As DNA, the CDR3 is TGCGCCAGCAGCTTTATGGGGCTCCCCAGCACTGAAGCTTTCTTT.

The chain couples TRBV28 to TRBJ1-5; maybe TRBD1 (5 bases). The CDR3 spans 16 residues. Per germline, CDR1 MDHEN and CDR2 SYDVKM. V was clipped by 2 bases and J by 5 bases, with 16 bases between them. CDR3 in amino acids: CASSLPFQTEDQPQHF. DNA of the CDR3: TGTGCCAGCAGTTTACCCTTTCAGACAGAGGATCAGCCCCAGCATTTT.

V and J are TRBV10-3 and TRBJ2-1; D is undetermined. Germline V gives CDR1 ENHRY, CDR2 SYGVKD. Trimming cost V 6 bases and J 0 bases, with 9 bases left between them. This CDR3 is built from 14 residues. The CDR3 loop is CAISHSSSYNEQFF. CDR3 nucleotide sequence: TGTGCCATCAGCCACAGTAGCTCCTACAATGAGCAGTTCTTC.

The CDR3 here is CASSEFKRGQVQQYF. DNA of the CDR3: TGTGCCAGCAGTGAATTCAAGCGGGGACAGGTCCAGCAGTACTTC. J is TRBJ2-7 and V is TRBV6-1, with D maybe TRBD1 (8 bases). Deletions cut 2 bases from V and 8 bases from J, with 19 bases between. The germline gives CDR1 MNHNS, CDR2 SASEGT. This CDR3 region has 15 residues.

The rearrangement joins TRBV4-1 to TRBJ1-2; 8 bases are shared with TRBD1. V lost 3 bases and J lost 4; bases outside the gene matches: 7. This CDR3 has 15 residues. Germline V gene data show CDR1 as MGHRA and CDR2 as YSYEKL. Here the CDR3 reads CASSQAGGVGYGYTF. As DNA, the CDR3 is TGCGCCAGCAGCCAGGCAGGGGGCGTGGGCTATGGCTACACCTTC.

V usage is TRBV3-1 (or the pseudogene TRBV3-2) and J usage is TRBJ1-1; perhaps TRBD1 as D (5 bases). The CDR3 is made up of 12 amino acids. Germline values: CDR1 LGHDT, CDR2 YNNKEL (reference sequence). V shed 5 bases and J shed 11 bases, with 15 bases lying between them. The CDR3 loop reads CASSYDQGRAFF. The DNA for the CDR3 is TGTGCCAGCAGCTACGACCAGGGTAGGGCTTTCTTT.

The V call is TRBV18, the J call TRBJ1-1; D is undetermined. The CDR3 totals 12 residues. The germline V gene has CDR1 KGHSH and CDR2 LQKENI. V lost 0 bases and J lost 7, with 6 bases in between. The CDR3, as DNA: TGTGCCAGCTCACCACCTTACGGTGAAGCTTTCTTT. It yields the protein CASSPPYGEAFF.

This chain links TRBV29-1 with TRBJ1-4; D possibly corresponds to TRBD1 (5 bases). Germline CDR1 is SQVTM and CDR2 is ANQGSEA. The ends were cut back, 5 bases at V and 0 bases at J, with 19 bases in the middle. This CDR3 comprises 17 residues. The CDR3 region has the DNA TGCAGCGTTTCCCGGGGGAGGGGTGGGGCAACTAATGAAAAACTGTTTTTT. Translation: CSVSRGRGGATNEKLFF.

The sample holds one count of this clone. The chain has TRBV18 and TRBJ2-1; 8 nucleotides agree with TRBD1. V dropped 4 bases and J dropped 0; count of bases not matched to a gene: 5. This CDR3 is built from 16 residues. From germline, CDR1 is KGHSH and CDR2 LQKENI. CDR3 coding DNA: TGTGCCAGCTCACGTCAGGGGGCTAGCTCCTACAATGAGCAGTTCTTC. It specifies CASSRQGASSYNEQFF.

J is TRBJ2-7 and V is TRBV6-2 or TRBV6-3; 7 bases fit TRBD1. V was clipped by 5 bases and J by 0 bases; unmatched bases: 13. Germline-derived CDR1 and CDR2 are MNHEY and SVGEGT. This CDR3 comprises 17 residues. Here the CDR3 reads CASSPQPRRGLSYEQYF. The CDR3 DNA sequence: TGTGCCAGCAGTCCCCAGCCGAGAAGGGGGCTCTCCTACGAGCAGTACTTC.